This T cell receptor beta chain derives from a study of Ad26.COV2.S vaccination and SARS-CoV-2 variants. Study overall: A participant enrolled in the COV1001 Ad26.COV2.S trial arm provided the sample.

Points from the study as a whole: TCR breadth and depth analyses may have underestimated total T cell responses.

About this clone itself: Its antigen is unidentified.

V shed 5 bases and J shed 10 bases, with 14 bases lying between them. The germline V gene encodes CDR1 MNHEY and CDR2 SVGEGT. The CDR3 length is 12 residues. Here immunoSEQ multiplex PCR was the method, and the copy in TCRdb shows in-frame clones only, minus some. The sample yields some 340,000 clones, about 86% seen once. The treatment was: 15 to 20 received Ad26.COV2.S at low or high dose, single or two shots; five or six received placebo; per-sample allocation not given. On day 63 after the first injection, vaccine and placebo recipients gave samples. The clonotype originates from a person between 18 and 59 years old who received the Ad26.COV2.S COVID-19 vaccine or a placebo. This sequence joins TRBV6-2 or TRBV6-3 and TRBJ1-1; no clear D. The source material was peripheral blood, sampled in a trial of Ad26.COV2.S vaccine versus placebo. CDR3 sequence (DNA): TGTGCCAGCAGTCGACCCTTTCGGGCAGCTTTCTTT. This gives the protein CASSRPFRAAFF.